These 14 T cell receptor beta chains share one sample of origin, sequenced in a study of CD8+CD57+ T cells in acquired aplastic anemia. CD8+CD57+ cell expansion, shown by flow cytometry, had occurred in the patients selected for sequencing. Genomic DNA was employed as the template in profiling TCR beta VDJ and CDR3. One entry per CDR3 protein, called by TCRdb with MiXCR from the reads. The data show around 290,000 distinct CDR3 sequences, with 45% to 65% seen just once and around 1.2% held by the top ten. Sequencing was done on a sample of sorted CD4+, CD8+, or CD8+CD57+ T cells (not recorded which) from PBMCs. These receptors came from a human donor with aplastic anemia.

The J gene is TRBJ2-5, the V gene TRBV20-1; no clear D gene. Germline V gene sequence: CDR1 DFQATT, CDR2 SNEGSKA (reference sequence). This CDR3 spans 14 amino acids. The V end lost 0 bases, the J end lost 2 bases, and 10 bases lay between the germline ends. CDR3 coding DNA: TGCAGTGCTAGAGATGTCCACCTGCAAGAGACCCAGTACTTC. Amino acids: CSARDVHLQETQYF.

In regard to this clonotype: A read error may produce the germline difference seen at one junction end. This chain connects TRBV5-1 to TRBJ2-7, with 8 bases matching TRBD1. CDR3 length: 14 amino acids. Germline values: CDR1 SGHRS, CDR2 YFSETQ. This CDR3 reads CASNLGQGAGEQYF. The CDR3 nucleotides read TGCGCCAGCAACTTGGGGCAGGGGGCTGGGGAGCAGTACTTC.

This clonotype was seen only once. The rearrangement uses TRBV2 and TRBJ1-4, with 9 bases matching TRBD1. This CDR3 spans 16 amino acids. Germline V gives CDR1 SNHLY, CDR2 FYNNEI. Trimming cost V 2 bases and J 7 bases; bases outside gene matches: 8. The CDR3 loop is CASSELWGTGLEKLFF. The DNA for the CDR3 is TGTGCCAGCAGTGAATTGTGGGGGACAGGGCTTGAAAAACTGTTTTTT.

V is TRBV5-1 and J is TRBJ2-7; D might be TRBD2 (5 bases). Looked up from germline, CDR1 is SGHRS and CDR2 is YFSETQ. The V end lost 0 bases, the J end lost 0 bases, and 10 bases lay between the germline ends. The CDR3 totals 15 residues. CDR3 protein: CASSLVDGISYEQYF. In nucleotides, the CDR3 is TGCGCCAGCAGCTTGGTGGACGGGATCTCCTACGAGCAGTACTTC.

A note on this clonotype: This could be a read error, since a much larger clone is one nucleotide away. This chain uses TRBV2 with TRBJ2-1; 12 bases align to TRBD2. This CDR3 is 14 amino acids long. Germline V gives CDR1 SNHLY, CDR2 FYNNEI. After removal of 4 bases from V and 6 bases from J, the junction contained 1 base not matched to a gene. For the CDR3, the DNA is TGTGCCAGCAGTGCTAGCGGGAGGGCCAATGAGCAGTTCTTC. Translation gives CASSASGRANEQFF. Combining the CDR3 with reference TRBV2 and TRBJ2-1 gives the whole variable domain EPEVTQTPSHQVTQMGQEVILRCVPISNHLYFYWYRQILGQKVEFLVSFYNNEISEKSEIFDDQFSVERPDGSNFTLKIRSTKLEDSAMYFCASSASGRANEQFFGPGTRLTVL.

This clonotype was counted at least ten times. The J gene is TRBJ1-2, the V gene TRBV20-1; unclear D gene. The V gene's germline CDR1 is DFQATT and CDR2 SNEGSKA (reference sequence). The CDR3 spans 11 residues. The germline V and J ends were trimmed by 5 bases and 7 bases, with 11 bases remaining between them. The CDR3 sequence is CSAWLSGGYTF. CDR3 nucleotides: TGCAGTGCTTGGTTATCGGGTGGCTACACCTTC.

V is TRBV24-1 and J is TRBJ2-6, with 8 bases lining up with TRBD2. This CDR3 has 17 residues. Per germline, CDR1 KGHDR and CDR2 SFDVKD. J gave up 4 bases and V 2 bases, and 6 bases lay outside the gene matches. In DNA, the CDR3 is TGTGCCACCAGTGATTCCCGGGGGGGGCGAGGGGCCAACGTCCTGACTTTC. Translating gives CATSDSRGGRGANVLTF.

This clonotype was seen at least ten times. The chain combines TRBV10-3 with TRBJ2-3, with D unclear. The CDR3 covers 17 residues. The V and J ends lost 1 base and 0 bases respectively, with 14 bases between them. The germline V gene has CDR1 ENHRY and CDR2 SYGVKD. The CDR3 region is CAISEYEGDGSTDTQYF. The CDR3 DNA is TGTGCCATCAGTGAGTACGAAGGAGACGGGAGCACAGATACGCAGTATTTT.

This chain links TRBV5-1 with TRBJ2-6; tentatively, D is TRBD1 (5 bases). Germline V lookup: CDR1 SGHRS, CDR2 YFSETQ. This CDR3 has 16 residues. Between the trimmed V and J ends, which lost 0 bases and 2 bases, there was a span of 9 bases. CDR3: CASSLGTGTGANVLTF. The CDR3 nucleotides are TGCGCCAGCAGCTTGGGTACAGGTACTGGGGCCAACGTCCTGACTTTC.

This chain uses TRBV7-3 with TRBJ2-7; D is perhaps TRBD1 (6 bases). CDR1 and CDR2 (germline): SGHTA, FQGTGA. Between the trimmed V and J ends, which lost 5 bases and 6 bases, there was a span of 17 bases. This CDR3 is built from 14 residues. The CDR3 DNA reads as TGTGCCAGCAGCCCATACACAGGGTCATCCGAGCAGTACTTC. Amino acid sequence: CASSPYTGSSEQYF.

The chain is built from TRBV20-1 and TRBJ2-7, with D perhaps TRBD1 or TRBD2 (8 bases each). The V and J ends lost 6 bases and 4 bases respectively, with 16 bases between them. The CDR3 runs 13 residues. Germline-derived CDR1 and CDR2 are DFQATT and SNEGSKA (reference sequence). The DNA for the CDR3 is TGCAGTGCCAGGGGGCGGGAGGAGTACGAGCAGTACTTC. This translates into CSARGREEYEQYF.

Remarks on this clonotype: The conserved final phenylalanine or tryptophan is absent from the CDR3, which likely points to a read error. CDR3 loop: CSALRTANYGYTL. Here the CDR3 DNA reads TGCAGTGCCCTTCGCACGGCTAACTATGGCTACACCCTC. V and J are TRBV20-1 and TRBJ1-2; no clear D gene. Trimming removed 6 bases from V and 0 bases from J, with 11 bases in between. The CDR3 covers 13 residues. Germline CDR1 and CDR2: DFQATT and SNEGSKA (reference sequence).

The chain has TRBV7-8 and TRBJ1-2, with D possibly TRBD1 on 5 matching bases. The CDR3 loop spans 15 amino acids. The germline V gene has CDR1 SGHVS and CDR2 FQNEAQ. Trimming removed 2 bases from V and 2 bases from J, with 12 bases in between. CDR3 region: CASSLRQNSNYGYTF. The CDR3 nucleotides are TGTGCCAGCAGCTTAAGACAGAATTCCAACTATGGCTACACCTTC.

A remark on this clonotype: The CDR3 does not end in the conserved phenylalanine or tryptophan, so this is likely a read error. The rearrangement uses TRBV20-1 and TRBJ2-7; a possible D gene is TRBD2 (6 bases). Germline CDR1 reads DFQATT; CDR2 reads SNEGSKA (reference sequence). The CDR3 covers 14 residues. Trimming took off 0 bases at V and 2 bases at J, with 11 bases between the two ends. This CDR3 reads CSAREGGDTYEQYL. The CDR3 nucleotides read TGCAGTGCTAGAGAGGGAGGTGACACCTACGAGCAGTACCTC.